The 17 T cell receptor beta chains below come from one sample, sequenced in a study of T cell repertoires in cytomegalovirus infection. These receptors have no known antigen. TCRdb itself ran the reads through MiXCR, one entry per CDR3 protein. The sample carries some 130,000 distinct CDR3 sequences, about 32% recorded once. The material was CD8+ T cells from cultured PBMCs, obtained from culture after CMV antigen stimulation. These receptors originate from a human donor in good health (CMV status not recorded). Some clones in this sample may be carry-over from other donors' samples.

This clonotype was seen at least ten times. The genes are TRBV12-3 or TRBV12-4 and TRBJ2-3, with 10 bases aligning to TRBD2. V lost 6 bases, J lost 1 base, and 4 bases stayed unmatched. The CDR3 is made up of 15 amino acids. CDR3 amino acids: CASSHLAGGTDTQYF. DNA for the CDR3: TGTGCCAGCAGCCACCTAGCGGGGGGCACAGATACGCAGTATTTT.

This clonotype was counted a few times. The chain uses TRBV4-1 and TRBJ1-2; the D is unclear. With 0 bases removed from V and 4 bases from J, the gap between germline ends came to 18 bases. This CDR3 comprises 17 residues. In germline, CDR1 is MGHRA, CDR2 YSYEKL. CDR3 loop: CASSQDRTASLGYGYTF. CDR3 DNA: TGCGCCAGCAGCCAAGATCGAACAGCCTCCTTGGGCTATGGCTACACCTTC.

The gene calls are TRBV3-1 and TRBJ1-1; D remains unclear. This CDR3 region has 14 residues. V shed 1 base and J shed 1 base, with 7 bases lying between them. Germline values: CDR1 LGHDT, CDR2 YNNKEL (reference sequence). The CDR3 DNA is TGTGCCAGCAGCCAAGGGATAGCGAACACTGAAGCTTTCTTT. This translates into CASSQGIANTEAFF.

The V and J genes are TRBV5-5 and TRBJ2-3, with no clear D. Trimming stripped 4 bases from V and 2 bases from J, with 5 bases between. In germline, CDR1 is SGHKS, CDR2 YYEKEE (reference sequence). The CDR3 is 12 residues long. The CDR3 protein is CASSAFTDTQYF. The CDR3 DNA reads as TGTGCCAGCAGCGCGTTCACAGATACGCAGTATTTT.

The chain employs TRBV7-9 and TRBJ2-5; 7 nucleotides align to TRBD1. The CDR3 has 15 residues. J was trimmed by 1 base and V by 5 bases; bases with no gene match: 7. Germline V gives CDR1 SEHNR, CDR2 FQNEAQ (reference sequence). The CDR3 DNA follows: TGTGCCAGCAGCCCCCCGGGACAGCCCCAAGAGACCCAGTACTTC. It codes for CASSPPGQPQETQYF.

This clonotype was observed a few times. The V and J genes are TRBV25-1 and TRBJ1-4; D gene unclear. Trimming pared 4 bases from V and 4 bases from J, leaving 7 bases between. The CDR3 is 13 residues long. Germline lookup yields CDR1 MGHDK and CDR2 SYGVNS. The CDR3 region is CASSAWGNEKLFF. In DNA, the CDR3 is TGTGCCAGCAGTGCATGGGGTAATGAAAAACTGTTTTTT. The variable domain in full, completed from reference TRBV25-1 and TRBJ1-4, reads EADIYQTPRYLVIGTGKKITLECSQTMGHDKMYWYQQDPGMELHLIHYSYGVNSTEKGDLSSESTVSRIRTEHFPLTLESARPSHTSQYLCASSAWGNEKLFFGSGTQLSVL.

This chain joins TRBV11-3 and TRBJ2-1; D is possibly TRBD2 (6 bases). Germline lookup yields CDR1 SGHNT and CDR2 YENEEA. Trimming removed 5 bases from V and 10 bases from J, with 21 bases in between. This CDR3 region has 15 residues. The CDR3, as DNA: TGTGCCAGCAGCGAGGGCGGGGACGGGCATCGGGAGCAGTTCTTC. It codes for CASSEGGDGHREQFF.

This chain links TRBV6-6 with TRBJ2-7, with D uncertain. V dropped 5 bases and J dropped 0 bases, with 8 bases sitting between them. The CDR3 is 13 amino acids. Per the germline V gene, CDR1 is MNHNY and CDR2 is SVGAGI (reference sequence). In DNA form, the CDR3 reads TGTGCCAGCAGTCGCCGGAGCTCCTACGAGCAGTACTTC. Amino acid sequence: CASSRRSSYEQYF.

In its sample, this clonotype was seen many times. The chain employs TRBV5-5 and TRBJ2-5; 10 positions match TRBD2. V was clipped by 0 bases and J by 4 bases; unmatched bases: 6. This CDR3 has 16 amino acids. Germline V CDR1 and CDR2: SGHKS, YYEKEE (reference sequence). Here the CDR3 reads CASSLVASGGAETQYF. In DNA, the CDR3 is TGTGCCAGCAGCTTGGTAGCCAGCGGGGGGGCAGAGACCCAGTACTTC.

The CDR3 DNA sequence: TGTGCCAGCAGTTATCTCGGACTAGCGAATTACGAGCAGTACTTC. Protein product: CASSYLGLANYEQYF. This rearrangement joins TRBV6-2 or TRBV6-3 to TRBJ2-7; TRBD2 aligns across 9 bases. Trimming removed 3 bases from V and 4 bases from J; junction bases left unmatched: 7. Germline CDR1 reads MNHEY; CDR2 reads SVGEGT. The CDR3 covers 15 residues.

The rearrangement links TRBV7-2 to TRBJ2-1; D is possibly TRBD1 or TRBD2 (5 bases each). The CDR3 extends over 13 amino acids. V dropped 4 bases and J dropped 6 bases, with 10 bases sitting between them. The germline V gene encodes CDR1 SGHTA and CDR2 FQGNSA. In DNA form, the CDR3 reads TGTGCCAGCAGCTGGGGGTCCCTCAATGAGCAGTTCTTC. Residues: CASSWGSLNEQFF.

This chain uses TRBV2 with TRBJ1-6, with D perhaps TRBD1 (5 bases). With 8 bases removed from V and 7 bases from J, the gap between germline ends came to 18 bases. This CDR3 is built from 15 residues. Germline V gene sequence: CDR1 SNHLY, CDR2 FYNNEI. CDR3 bases: TGTGCCAGCCTCCTAGGGGCAGGGTACAATTCACCCCTCCACTTT. Amino acids: CASLLGAGYNSPLHF.

This clonotype was detected only a few times. The chain joins TRBV19 to TRBJ1-5; D ambiguous. V lost 6 bases to trimming and J lost 3 bases, with 12 bases between them. This CDR3 contains 14 residues. Germline lookup yields CDR1 LNHDA and CDR2 SQIVND (reference sequence). As DNA, the CDR3 is TGTGCCAGTAGCAGGAGGGAAGCCAATCAGCCCCAGCATTTT. Translating it yields CASSRREANQPQHF. The variable domain in full, with the rest retrieved from reference TRBV19 and TRBJ1-5, is DGGITQSPKYLFRKEGQNVTLSCEQNLNHDAMYWYRQDPGQGLRLIYYSQIVNDFQKGDIAEGYSVSREKKESFPLTVTSAQKNPTAFYLCASSRREANQPQHFGDGTRLSIL.

The V call is TRBV2, the J call TRBJ1-6, with TRBD1 matching 8 bases. CDR1 SNHLY and CDR2 FYNNEI come from the germline V gene. The CDR3 runs 15 residues. The junction had 8 bases not matched to a gene; V was cut back by 5 bases and J by 8 bases. The CDR3 protein is CASSLRTGYHSPLHF. DNA of the CDR3: TGTGCCAGCAGTCTCCGGACAGGGTATCATTCACCCCTCCACTTT.

V and J are TRBV4-1 and TRBJ2-5, with unresolved D. CDR3 length equals 14 residues. V was shortened by 1 base and J by 5 bases, with 11 bases between the two germline ends. CDR1 is MGHRA, CDR2 YSYEKL, per germline. In nucleotides, the CDR3 is TGCGCCAGCAGCCAAGTCGTTCTGCCGGAGACCCAGTACTTC. Its translation is CASSQVVLPETQYF.

This clonotype was picked up a small number of times. CDR3 protein: CASSNPGQQYNEQFF. The CDR3 DNA reads TGTGCCAGCAGTAACCCGGGACAGCAGTACAATGAGCAGTTCTTC. This chain uses TRBV6-5 with TRBJ2-1, with 7 nucleotides matching TRBD1. Germline CDR1 MNHEY, CDR2 SVGAGI. After removal of 5 bases from V and 4 bases from J, the junction contained 8 bases not matched to a gene. This CDR3 is 15 amino acids long.

This clonotype has just a few counts. The chain joins TRBV28 to TRBJ1-1; weak D call: TRBD1 (5 bases). Between the trimmed V and J ends, which lost 5 bases and 5 bases, there was a span of 9 bases. The CDR3 runs to 12 residues. Germline V gene data show CDR1 as MDHEN and CDR2 as SYDVKM. CDR3 amino acids: CASSGGMTEAFF. The CDR3 nucleotides read TGTGCCAGCAGTGGGGGGATGACTGAAGCTTTCTTT.